This T cell receptor (beta chain) derives from a study of cytomegalovirus exposure and HLA in healthy donors. Overall study findings and caveats: TCR beta sequences numbering more than 15,000 were associated with HLA alleles at 0.05 false discovery rate in a later analysis. Despite most TCR sequences being rare, some public TCRs occurred in many donors. Serostatus for CMV was the only available immune exposure information.

The PCR was carried out with 60 Vbeta primers and 13 Jbeta primers. Generated by immunoSEQ multiplex PCR, the TCRdb table keeps only in-frame clones and is missing some. The data contain approximately 120,000 clones, 76% of them singletons. About this clone itself: Its antigen is not identified.

The sample consisted of PBMCs. This receptor was identified in a woman in her forties in good health and CMV-seropositive.

The CDR3 protein is CASSSHAGRLGETQYF. CDR3 nucleotides: TGTGCCAGCAGCTCACACGCCGGGAGGCTAGGGGAGACCCAGTACTTC. The chain employs TRBV11-1 and TRBJ2-5, with 7 bases identical to TRBD2. The CDR3 is 16 residues long. V trimming: 4 bases; J trimming: 5 bases; junction bases outside the gene matches: 13. From germline, CDR1 is SGHAT and CDR2 FQDESV (reference sequence).